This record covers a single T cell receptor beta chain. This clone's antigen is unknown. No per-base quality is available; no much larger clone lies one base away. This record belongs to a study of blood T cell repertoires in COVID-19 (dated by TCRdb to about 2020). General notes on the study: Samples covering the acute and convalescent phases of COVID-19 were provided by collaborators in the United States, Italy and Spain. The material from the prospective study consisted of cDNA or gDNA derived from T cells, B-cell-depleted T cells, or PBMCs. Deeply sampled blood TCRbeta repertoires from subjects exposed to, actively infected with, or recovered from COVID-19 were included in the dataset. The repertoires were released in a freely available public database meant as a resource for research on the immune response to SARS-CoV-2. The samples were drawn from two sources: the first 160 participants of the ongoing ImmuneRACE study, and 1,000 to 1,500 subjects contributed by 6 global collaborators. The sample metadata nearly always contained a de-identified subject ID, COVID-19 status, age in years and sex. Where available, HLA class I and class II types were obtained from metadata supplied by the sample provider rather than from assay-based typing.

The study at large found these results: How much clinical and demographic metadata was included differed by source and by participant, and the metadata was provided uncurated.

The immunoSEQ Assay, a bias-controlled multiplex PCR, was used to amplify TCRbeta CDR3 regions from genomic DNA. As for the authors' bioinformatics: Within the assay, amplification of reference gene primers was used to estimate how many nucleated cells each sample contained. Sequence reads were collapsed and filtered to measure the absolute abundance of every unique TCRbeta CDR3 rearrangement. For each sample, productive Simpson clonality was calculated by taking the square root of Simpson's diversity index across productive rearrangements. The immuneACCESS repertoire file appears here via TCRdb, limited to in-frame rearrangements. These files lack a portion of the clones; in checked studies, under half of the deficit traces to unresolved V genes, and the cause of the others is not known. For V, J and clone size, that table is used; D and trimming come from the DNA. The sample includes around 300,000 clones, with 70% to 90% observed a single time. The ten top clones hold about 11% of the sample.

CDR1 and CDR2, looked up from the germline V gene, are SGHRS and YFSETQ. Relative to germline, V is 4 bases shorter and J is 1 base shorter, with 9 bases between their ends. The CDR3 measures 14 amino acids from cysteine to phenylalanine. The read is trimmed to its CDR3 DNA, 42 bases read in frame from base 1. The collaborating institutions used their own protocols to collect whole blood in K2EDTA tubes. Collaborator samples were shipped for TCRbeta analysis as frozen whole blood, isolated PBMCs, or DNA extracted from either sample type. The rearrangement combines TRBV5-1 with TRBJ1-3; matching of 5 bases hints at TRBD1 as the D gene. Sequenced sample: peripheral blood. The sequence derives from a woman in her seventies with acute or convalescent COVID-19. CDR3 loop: CASSPTASGNTIYF. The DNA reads TGCGCCAGCAGCCCGACAGCTTCTGGAAACACCATATATTTT.